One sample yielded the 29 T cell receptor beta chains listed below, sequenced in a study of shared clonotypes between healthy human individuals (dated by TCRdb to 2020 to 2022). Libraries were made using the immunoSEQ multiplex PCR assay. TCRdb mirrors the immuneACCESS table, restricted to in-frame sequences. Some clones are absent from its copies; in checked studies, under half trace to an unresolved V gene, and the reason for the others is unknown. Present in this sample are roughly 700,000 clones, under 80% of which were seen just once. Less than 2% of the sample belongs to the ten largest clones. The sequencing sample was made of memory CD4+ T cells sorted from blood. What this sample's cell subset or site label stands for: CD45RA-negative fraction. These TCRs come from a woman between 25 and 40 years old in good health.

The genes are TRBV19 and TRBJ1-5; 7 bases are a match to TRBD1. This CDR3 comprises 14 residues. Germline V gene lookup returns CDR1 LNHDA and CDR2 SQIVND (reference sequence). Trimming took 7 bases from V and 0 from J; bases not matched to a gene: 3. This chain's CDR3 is CASKDRDSNQPQHF. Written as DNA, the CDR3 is TGTGCCAGTAAAGACAGGGATAGCAATCAGCCCCAGCATTTT.

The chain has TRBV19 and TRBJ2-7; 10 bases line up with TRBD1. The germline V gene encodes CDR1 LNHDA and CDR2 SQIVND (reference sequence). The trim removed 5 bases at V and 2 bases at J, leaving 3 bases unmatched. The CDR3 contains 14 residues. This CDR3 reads CASSRGQGTYEQYF. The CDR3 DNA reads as TGTGCCAGTAGTCGGGGACAGGGGACCTACGAGCAGTACTTC. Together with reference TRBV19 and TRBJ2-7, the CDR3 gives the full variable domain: DGGITQSPKYLFRKEGQNVTLSCEQNLNHDAMYWYRQDPGQGLRLIYYSQIVNDFQKGDIAEGYSVSREKKESFPLTVTSAQKNPTAFYLCASSRGQGTYEQYFGPGTRLTVT.

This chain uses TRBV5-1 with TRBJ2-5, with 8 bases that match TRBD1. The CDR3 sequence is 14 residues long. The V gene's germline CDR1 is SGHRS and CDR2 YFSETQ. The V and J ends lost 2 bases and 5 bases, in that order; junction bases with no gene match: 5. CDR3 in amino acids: CASSLTQGAETQYF. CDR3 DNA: TGCGCCAGCAGCTTAACCCAGGGGGCCGAGACCCAGTACTTC.

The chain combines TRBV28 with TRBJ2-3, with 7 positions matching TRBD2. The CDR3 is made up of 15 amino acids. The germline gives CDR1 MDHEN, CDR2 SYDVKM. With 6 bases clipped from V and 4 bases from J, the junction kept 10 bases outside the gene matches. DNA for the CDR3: TGTGCCAGCAGCGTTTTTGGCGGGAGCCCAGATACGCAGTATTTT. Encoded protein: CASSVFGGSPDTQYF.

The DNA for the CDR3 is TGTGCCAGCAGTCCCCGGGCAGGGGGAACGGAAAAACTGTTTTTT. Protein: CASSPRAGGTEKLFF. The chain recombines TRBV27 with TRBJ1-4; 7 bases map to TRBD1. V dropped 5 bases and J dropped 8; count of bases not matched to a gene: 11. The germline V gene has CDR1 MNHEY and CDR2 SMNVEV (reference sequence). The length of the CDR3 is 15 residues.

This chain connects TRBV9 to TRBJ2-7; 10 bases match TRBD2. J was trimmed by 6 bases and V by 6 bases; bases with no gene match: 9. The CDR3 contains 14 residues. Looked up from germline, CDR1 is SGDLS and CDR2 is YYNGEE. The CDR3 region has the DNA TGTGCCAGCACCTCGGGACTAGCGTTAAGCGAGCAGTACTTC. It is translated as CASTSGLALSEQYF.

The CDR3 region has the DNA TGTGCCAGCATTGGGTATAGTAGCTACACCTTC. Protein: CASIGYSSYTF. The gene calls are TRBV6-1 and TRBJ1-2, with unresolved D. The V and J ends lost 7 bases and 9 bases respectively, with 12 bases between them. The CDR3 totals 11 residues. The germline V gene encodes CDR1 MNHNS and CDR2 SASEGT.

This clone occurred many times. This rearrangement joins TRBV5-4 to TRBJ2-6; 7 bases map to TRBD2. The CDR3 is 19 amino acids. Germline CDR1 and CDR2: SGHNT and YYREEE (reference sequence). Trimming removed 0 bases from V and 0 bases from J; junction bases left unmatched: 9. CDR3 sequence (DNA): TGTGCCAGCAGCTTGGGGGGAGGGAGCGGGATCTCTGGGGCCAACGTCCTGACTTTC. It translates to CASSLGGGSGISGANVLTF.

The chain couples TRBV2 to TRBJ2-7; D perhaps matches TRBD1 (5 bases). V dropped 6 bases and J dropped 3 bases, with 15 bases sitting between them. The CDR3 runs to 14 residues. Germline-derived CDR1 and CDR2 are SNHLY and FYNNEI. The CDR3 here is CASRSPTRGYEQYF. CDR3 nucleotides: TGTGCCAGCAGGTCCCCGACAAGGGGCTACGAGCAGTACTTC. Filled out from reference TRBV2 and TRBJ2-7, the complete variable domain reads EPEVTQTPSHQVTQMGQEVILRCVPISNHLYFYWYRQILGQKVEFLVSFYNNEISEKSEIFDDQFSVERPDGSNFTLKIRSTKLEDSAMYFCASRSPTRGYEQYFGPGTRLTVT.

This CDR3 is CASRGQGGYEQYF. CDR3 sequence (DNA): TGTGCCAGCAGGGGACAGGGAGGCTACGAGCAGTACTTC. The rearrangement joins TRBV28 to TRBJ2-7; TRBD1 matches at 9 bases. After removal of 6 bases from V and 3 bases from J, the junction contained 3 bases not matched to a gene. The length of the CDR3 is 13 residues. Germline values: CDR1 MDHEN, CDR2 SYDVKM.

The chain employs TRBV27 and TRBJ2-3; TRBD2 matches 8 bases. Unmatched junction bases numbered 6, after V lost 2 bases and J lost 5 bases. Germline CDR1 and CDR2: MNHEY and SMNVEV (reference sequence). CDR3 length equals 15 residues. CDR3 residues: CASSLRTSGGDTQYF. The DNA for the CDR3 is TGTGCCAGCAGTTTACGTACTAGCGGAGGAGATACGCAGTATTTT.

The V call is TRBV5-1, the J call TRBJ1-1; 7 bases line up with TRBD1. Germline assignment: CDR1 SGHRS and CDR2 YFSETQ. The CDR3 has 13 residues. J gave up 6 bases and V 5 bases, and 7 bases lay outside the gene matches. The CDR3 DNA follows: TGCGCCAGCAGGAGCGGGGGACAGCCTGAAGCTTTCTTT. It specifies CASRSGGQPEAFF. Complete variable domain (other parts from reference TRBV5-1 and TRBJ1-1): KAGVTQTPRYLIKTRGQQVTLSCSPISGHRSVSWYQQTPGQGLQFLFEYFSETQRNKGNFPGRFSGRQFSNSRSEMNVSTLELGDSALYLCASRSGGQPEAFFGQGTRLTVV.

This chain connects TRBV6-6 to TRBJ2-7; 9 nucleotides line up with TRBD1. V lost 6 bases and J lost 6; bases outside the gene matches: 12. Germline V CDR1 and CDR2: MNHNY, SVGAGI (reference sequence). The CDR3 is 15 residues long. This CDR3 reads CASSPSRDREAEQYF. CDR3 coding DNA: TGTGCCAGCAGCCCTAGCCGGGACAGGGAGGCCGAGCAGTACTTC.

CDR3 bases: TGTGCCAGCACTCTAGCGGGAGTGGGCACCGGGGAGCTGTTTTTT. Protein sequence: CASTLAGVGTGELFF. The V gene is TRBV5-4, the J gene TRBJ2-2; 10 positions agree with TRBD2. The CDR3 totals 15 residues. Germline assignment: CDR1 SGHNT and CDR2 YYREEE (reference sequence). The trim removed 6 bases at V and 4 bases at J, leaving 6 bases unmatched.

In nucleotides, the CDR3 is TGTGCCAGCAGTTCCGAGGGGCGAGGCTACACCTTC. Protein: CASSSEGRGYTF. This sequence joins TRBV27 and TRBJ1-2, with D perhaps matching TRBD1 (5 bases). Trimming removed 4 bases at V and 8 bases at J, with 11 bases between. CDR1 and CDR2 from the germline V gene are MNHEY and SMNVEV (reference sequence). The CDR3 loop spans 12 amino acids.

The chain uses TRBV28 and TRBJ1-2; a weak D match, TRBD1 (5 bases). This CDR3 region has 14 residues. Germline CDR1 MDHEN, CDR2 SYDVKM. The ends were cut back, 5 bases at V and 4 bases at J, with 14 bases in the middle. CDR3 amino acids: CASSKRGRLYGYTF. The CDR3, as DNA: TGTGCCAGCAGTAAACGGGGACGGCTCTATGGCTACACCTTC.

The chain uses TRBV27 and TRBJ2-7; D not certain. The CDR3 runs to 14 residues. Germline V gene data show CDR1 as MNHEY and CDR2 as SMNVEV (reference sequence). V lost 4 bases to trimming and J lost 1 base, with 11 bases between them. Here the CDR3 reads CASSSRPGSYEQYF. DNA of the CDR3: TGTGCCAGCAGTTCCCGTCCTGGGTCCTACGAGCAGTACTTC.

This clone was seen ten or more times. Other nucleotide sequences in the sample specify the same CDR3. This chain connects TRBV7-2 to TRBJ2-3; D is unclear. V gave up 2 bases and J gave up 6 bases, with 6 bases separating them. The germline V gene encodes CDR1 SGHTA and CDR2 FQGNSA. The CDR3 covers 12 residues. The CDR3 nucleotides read TGTGCCAGCAGCTTATATGGGGATACGCAGTATTTT. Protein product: CASSLYGDTQYF. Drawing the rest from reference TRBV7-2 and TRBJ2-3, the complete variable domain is GAGVSQSPSNKVTEKGKDVELRCDPISGHTALYWYRQSLGQGLEFLIYFQGNSAPDKSGLPSDRFSAERTGGSVSTLTIQRTQQEDSAVYLCASSLYGDTQYFGPGTRLTVL.

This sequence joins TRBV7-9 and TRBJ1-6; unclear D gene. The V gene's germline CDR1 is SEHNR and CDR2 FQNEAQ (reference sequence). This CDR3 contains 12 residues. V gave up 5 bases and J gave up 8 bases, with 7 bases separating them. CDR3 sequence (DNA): TGTGCCAGCAGCCTAGAGGATTCACCCCTCCACTTT. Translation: CASSLEDSPLHF. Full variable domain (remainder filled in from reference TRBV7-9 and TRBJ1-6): DTGVSQNPRHKITKRGQNVTFRCDPISEHNRLYWYRQTLGQGPEFLTYFQNEAQLEKSRLLSDRFSAERPKGSFSTLEIQRTEQGDSAMYLCASSLEDSPLHFGNGTRLTVT.

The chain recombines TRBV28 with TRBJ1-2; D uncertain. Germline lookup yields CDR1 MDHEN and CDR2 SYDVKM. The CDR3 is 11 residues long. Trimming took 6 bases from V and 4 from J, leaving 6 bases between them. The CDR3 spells CASRSLYGYTF. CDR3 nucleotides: TGTGCCAGCAGGTCCCTCTATGGCTACACCTTC.

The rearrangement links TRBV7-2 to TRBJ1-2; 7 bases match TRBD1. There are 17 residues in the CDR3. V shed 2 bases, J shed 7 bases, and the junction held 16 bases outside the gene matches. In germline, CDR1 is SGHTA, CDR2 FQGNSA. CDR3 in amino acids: CASSLNPKGGGFGGYTF. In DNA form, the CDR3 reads TGTGCCAGCAGCTTAAACCCCAAGGGAGGGGGCTTCGGTGGCTACACCTTC.

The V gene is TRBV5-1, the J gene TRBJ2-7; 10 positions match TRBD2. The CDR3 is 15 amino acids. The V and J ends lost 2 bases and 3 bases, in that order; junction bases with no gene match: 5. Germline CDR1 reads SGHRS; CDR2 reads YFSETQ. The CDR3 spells CASSFATSGHYEQYF. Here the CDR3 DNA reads TGCGCCAGCAGCTTTGCGACTAGCGGGCACTACGAGCAGTACTTC.

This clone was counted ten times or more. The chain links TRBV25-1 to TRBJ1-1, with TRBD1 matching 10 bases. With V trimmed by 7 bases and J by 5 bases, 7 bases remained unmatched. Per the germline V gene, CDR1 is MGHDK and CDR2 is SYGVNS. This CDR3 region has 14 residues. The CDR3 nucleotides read TGTGCCAGCAACCCGACAGGGGGCGGAACTGAAGCTTTCTTT. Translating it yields CASNPTGGGTEAFF.

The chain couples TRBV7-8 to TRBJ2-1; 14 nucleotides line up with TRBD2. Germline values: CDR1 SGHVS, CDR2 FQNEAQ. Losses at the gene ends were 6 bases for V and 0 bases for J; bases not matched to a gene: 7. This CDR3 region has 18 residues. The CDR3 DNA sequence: TGTGCCAGCAGACCAAGACTAGCGGGAGGGTCCTCCTACAATGAGCAGTTCTTC. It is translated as CASRPRLAGGSSYNEQFF.

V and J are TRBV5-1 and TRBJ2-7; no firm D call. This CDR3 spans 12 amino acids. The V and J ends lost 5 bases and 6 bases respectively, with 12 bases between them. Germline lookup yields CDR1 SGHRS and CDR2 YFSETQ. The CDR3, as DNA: TGCGCCAGCAGTAAAACAGAAGGCGAGCAGTACTTC. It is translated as CASSKTEGEQYF.

Here the CDR3 DNA reads TGTGCCAGCAGCCCGGGTGGATCGAGCACAGATACGCAGTATTTT. Translation: CASSPGGSSTDTQYF. The rearrangement uses TRBV5-4 and TRBJ2-3; D call uncertain. The CDR3 contains 15 residues. V dropped 4 bases and J dropped 0 bases, with 12 bases sitting between them. CDR1 and CDR2 from the germline V gene are SGHNT and YYREEE (reference sequence). The full variable domain, rest sourced from reference TRBV5-4 and TRBJ2-3, is ETGVTQSPTHLIKTRGQQVTLRCSSQSGHNTVSWYQQALGQGPQFIFQYYREEENGRGNFPPRFSGLQFPNYSSELNVNALELDDSALYLCASSPGGSSTDTQYFGPGTRLTVL.

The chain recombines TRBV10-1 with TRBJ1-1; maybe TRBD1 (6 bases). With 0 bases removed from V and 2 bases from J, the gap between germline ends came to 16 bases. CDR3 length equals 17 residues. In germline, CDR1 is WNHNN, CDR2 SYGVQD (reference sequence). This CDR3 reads CASSESRGHLRNTEAFF. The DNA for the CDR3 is TGCGCCAGCAGTGAGTCAAGGGGACATCTCAGAAACACTGAAGCTTTCTTT.

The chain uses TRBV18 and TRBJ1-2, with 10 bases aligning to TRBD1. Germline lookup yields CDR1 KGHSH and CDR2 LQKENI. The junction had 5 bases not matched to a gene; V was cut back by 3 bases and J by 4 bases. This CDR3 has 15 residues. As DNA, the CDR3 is TGTGCCAGCTCACCCCCTGACAGGGGGCTCTATGGCTACACCTTC. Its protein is CASSPPDRGLYGYTF.

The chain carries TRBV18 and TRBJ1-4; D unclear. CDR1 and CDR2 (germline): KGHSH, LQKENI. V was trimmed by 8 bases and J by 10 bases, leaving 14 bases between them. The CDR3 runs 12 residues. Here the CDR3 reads CASRTPRGKLFF. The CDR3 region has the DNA TGTGCCAGCCGCACCCCTCGCGGAAAACTGTTTTTT.